A single T cell receptor beta chain is shown here with its context. Followed longitudinally, the Seattle patients had been enrolled during active infection. CDR1 is MGHRA, CDR2 YSYEKL, per germline. V lost 1 base to trimming and J lost 2 bases; unmatched junction nucleotides: 7. The CDR3 sequence is 16 residues long. Original handling: Using reference gene primer amplification, nucleated cell counts were estimated. The data were produced by immunoSEQ multiplex PCR, yet TCRdb's version contains in-frame clones alone and is incomplete. That table furnishes V, J and clone size, whereas the DNA furnished D and trimming. Counted here are 150,000 to 200,000 clones, roughly four fifths occurring once; the ten biggest clones make up around 8%. This entry belongs to a study of blood T cell repertoires in COVID-19. Whole-study context: In each case, the material was cDNA or gDNA derived from T cells, B-cell-depleted T cells, or PBMCs.

The sequencing input was peripheral blood. The chain couples TRBV4-1 to TRBJ2-5; 7 positions agree with TRBD2. The sequence was collected from a woman in her seventies with COVID-19, enrolled during active disease. This CDR3 is CASSQGRRESQETQYF. In DNA form, the CDR3 reads TGCGCCAGCAGCCAAGGGAGGCGGGAGAGTCAAGAGACCCAGTACTTC.